These 5 T cell receptor beta chains came from one sample sequenced in a study of blood T cell repertoires in COVID-19. TCRdb's copy holds only in-frame clones and misses some; the assay was immunoSEQ multiplex PCR. The sample includes 380,000 or so clones, 80% to 90% seen only once; the top ten take around 1.3%. The sequenced material came from PBMCs or T cells enriched from blood (not recorded which). Receptors originate from a man aged 30-40 years who had recovered from COVID-19.

This clone has only a few counts. V gene TRBV13 combines with J gene TRBJ1-2, with no clear D. The CDR3 consists of 13 residues. Per the germline V gene, CDR1 is PRHDT and CDR2 is FYEKMQ (reference sequence). The ends were cut back, 2 bases at V and 3 bases at J, with 7 bases in the middle. CDR3 sequence (DNA): TGTGCCAGCAGCTTAACGGGGTACTATGGCTACACCTTC. Translating it yields CASSLTGYYGYTF.

This clone was seen just once. The V gene is TRBV5-6, the J gene TRBJ1-5; TRBD1 aligns across 7 bases. Trimming removed 1 base from V and 0 bases from J; junction bases left unmatched: 7. From germline, CDR1 is SGHDT and CDR2 YYEEEE. This CDR3 is 17 amino acids long. CDR3 loop: CASSLRTGRTSNQPQHF. DNA of the CDR3: TGTGCCAGCAGCTTGAGGACAGGCCGAACTAGCAATCAGCCCCAGCATTTT.

The chain couples TRBV19 to TRBJ1-2; 8 positions agree with TRBD1. Germline V gives CDR1 LNHDA, CDR2 SQIVND (reference sequence). Germline trimming cut 5 bases from V and 0 bases from J; bases unmatched to any gene: 11. The CDR3 has 17 residues. The CDR3 spells CASSYLGQGRANYGYTF. CDR3 DNA sequence: TGTGCCAGTAGTTATCTAGGACAGGGACGAGCTAACTATGGCTACACCTTC.

This chain joins TRBV6-2 or TRBV6-3 and TRBJ1-5, with a possible D match to TRBD1 (5 bases). In germline, CDR1 is MNHEY, CDR2 SVGEGT. The V and J ends lost 0 bases and 5 bases respectively, with 14 bases between them. The CDR3 is made up of 16 amino acids. CDR3 protein: CASSYSGRAIDQPQHF. CDR3 DNA: TGTGCCAGCAGTTACTCAGGCAGGGCGATCGATCAGCCCCAGCATTTT.

The chain couples TRBV5-5 to TRBJ2-7, with TRBD2 matching over 7 bases. Germline assignment: CDR1 SGHKS and CDR2 YYEKEE (reference sequence). The CDR3 runs to 12 residues. The V and J ends lost 6 bases and 7 bases, in that order; junction bases with no gene match: 7. The CDR3 here is CASTLRGEEQYF. CDR3 DNA: TGTGCCAGCACCCTTCGGGGGGAGGAGCAGTACTTC.